This TCR beta chain was captured in a study of blood T cell repertoires in COVID-19 (dated by TCRdb to the early 2020s). With respect to the entire study: Samples covering the acute and convalescent phases of COVID-19 were provided by collaborators in the United States, Italy and Spain. Subjects who had been exposed to COVID-19, were actively infected with it, or had recovered from it provided the deeply sampled blood TCRbeta repertoires that made up the dataset. The prospective study material was composed of cDNA or gDNA derived from T cells, B-cell-depleted T cells, or PBMCs. Where available, HLA class I and class II types were taken from metadata supplied by the sample provider and were not determined by assay-based typing. The repertoires were released in a freely available public database meant as a resource for research on the immune response to SARS-CoV-2. Sample metadata almost always included a de-identified subject ID, COVID-19 status, age in years and sex. Samples were obtained from the ongoing ImmuneRACE study (first 160 participants) and from over 1,000 subjects provided by 6 global collaborators.

Concerning this clone itself: Its specific antigen is unknown. Base qualities are not recorded, but no much larger clone differs from it by a single base.

Reading from cysteine to phenylalanine, the CDR3 counts 15 amino acids. CDR3 DNA only is kept here, 45 bases in frame from base 1. V ends up 2 bases short and J 6 bases short, with an unmatched junction base count of 9. Via the germline V gene, CDR1 is MNHEY and CDR2 SVGAGI. Participants in the prospective study were enrolled through a virtual design, were aged roughly 18 to 100 years, and lived in roughly 24 United States geographic areas. In the prospective study, cohorts were assigned on the basis of participant-reported clinical history obtained from a screening survey and a study questionnaire. Recovered participants in ImmuneRACE Cohort 3 were defined by two consecutive negative NP/OP PCR tests, clearance by a healthcare professional, or resolution of symptoms. Each participant in the prospective study had whole blood, serum and a nasopharyngeal or oropharyngeal swab collected by mobile phlebotomists. Over a roughly 2-month period, participants in the prospective study had the option of providing additional blood draws and questionnaires. Before DNA extraction, prospective study blood samples were shipped either frozen or at room temperature.

The immunoSEQ Assay, a bias-controlled multiplex PCR, was used to amplify TCRbeta CDR3 regions from genomic DNA. From the authors' description of their analysis: Within the assay, amplification of reference gene primers was used to estimate how many nucleated cells each sample contained. To quantify the absolute abundance of each unique TCRbeta CDR3 rearrangement, sequence reads were collapsed and filtered. For each sample, productive Simpson clonality was calculated by taking the square root of Simpson's diversity index across productive rearrangements. In its TCRdb copy, this immuneACCESS table keeps in-frame sequences only and misses some clones. Where compared with another copy, unresolved V genes explain less than half of these, and the others have no known cause. V, J and clone size were drawn from that table, and D and trimming were deduced from the DNA. The sample includes about 200,000 clones, with more than 65% observed a single time. The ten largest clones capture 6% to 8% of the sample.

General findings and caveats noted by the study authors: The amount of clinical and demographic metadata varied by source and participant and was provided uncurated.

This TCR was recovered from a man aged 35 to 55 who had recovered from COVID-19. The source material was PBMCs or T cells enriched from blood (not recorded which). This receptor chain uses TRBV6-5 and TRBJ2-7, and TRBD1 aligns with 8 junction nucleotides. The CDR3 loop reads CASSYTDRGPGEQYF. The DNA reads TGTGCCAGCAGTTACACCGACAGGGGTCCGGGCGAGCAGTACTTC.